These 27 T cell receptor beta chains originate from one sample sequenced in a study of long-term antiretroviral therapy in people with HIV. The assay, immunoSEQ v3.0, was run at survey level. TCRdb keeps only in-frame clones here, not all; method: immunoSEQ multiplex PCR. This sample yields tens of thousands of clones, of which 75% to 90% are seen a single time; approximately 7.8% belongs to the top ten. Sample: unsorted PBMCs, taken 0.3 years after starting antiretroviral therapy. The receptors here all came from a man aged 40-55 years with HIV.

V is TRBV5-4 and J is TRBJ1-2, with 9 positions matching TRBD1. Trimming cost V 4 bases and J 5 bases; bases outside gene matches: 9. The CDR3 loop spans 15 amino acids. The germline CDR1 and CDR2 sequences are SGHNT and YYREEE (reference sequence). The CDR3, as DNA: TGTGCCAGCAGCACCGGACAGGGGACGGTGTATGGCTACACCTTC. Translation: CASSTGQGTVYGYTF.

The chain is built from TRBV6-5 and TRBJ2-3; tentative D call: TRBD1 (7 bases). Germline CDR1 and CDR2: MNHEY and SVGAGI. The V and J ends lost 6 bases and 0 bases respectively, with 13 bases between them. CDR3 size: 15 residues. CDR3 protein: CASSRGTVSTDTQYF. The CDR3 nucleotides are TGTGCCAGCAGCCGGGGGACAGTCAGCACAGATACGCAGTATTTT.

The CDR3 nucleotides read TGTGCCAGCAGCTTCGGGGGGAATCAGCCCCAGCATTTT. Its protein is CASSFGGNQPQHF. This chain uses TRBV7-6 with TRBJ1-5; the D gene is possibly TRBD1 (5 bases). The germline V and J ends were trimmed by 3 bases and 4 bases, with 7 bases remaining between them. This CDR3 spans 13 amino acids. CDR1 and CDR2 from the germline V gene are SGHVS and FNYEAQ. Based on the CDR3 plus reference TRBV7-6 and TRBJ1-5, the full variable domain is GAGVSQSPRYKVTKRGQDVALRCDPISGHVSLYWYRQALGQGPEFLTYFNYEAQQDKSGLPNDRFSAERPEGSISTLTIQRTEQRDSAMYRCASSFGGNQPQHFGDGTRLSIL.

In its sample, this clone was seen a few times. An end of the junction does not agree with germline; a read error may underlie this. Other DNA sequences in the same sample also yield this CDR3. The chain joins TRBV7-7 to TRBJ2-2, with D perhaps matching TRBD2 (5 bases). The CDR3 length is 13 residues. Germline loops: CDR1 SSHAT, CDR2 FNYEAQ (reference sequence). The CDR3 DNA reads TGTGCTAGCAGCTTACGGGATACCGGGGAGCTGTTTTTT. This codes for CASSLRDTGELFF.

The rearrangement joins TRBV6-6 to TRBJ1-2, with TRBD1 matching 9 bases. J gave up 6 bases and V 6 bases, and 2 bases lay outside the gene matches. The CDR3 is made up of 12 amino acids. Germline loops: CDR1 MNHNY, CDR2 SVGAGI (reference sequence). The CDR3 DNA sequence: TGTGCCAGCAGGGACAGGGGAGATGGCTACACCTTC. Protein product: CASRDRGDGYTF.

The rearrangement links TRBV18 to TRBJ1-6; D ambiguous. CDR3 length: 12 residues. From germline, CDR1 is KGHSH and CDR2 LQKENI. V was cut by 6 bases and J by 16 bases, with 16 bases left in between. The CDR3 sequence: CASSPGVEGLHF. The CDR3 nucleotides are TGTGCCAGCTCCCCAGGCGTGGAAGGACTCCACTTT. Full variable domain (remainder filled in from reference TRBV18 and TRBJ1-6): NAGVMQNPRHLVRRRGQEARLRCSPMKGHSHVYWYRQLPEEGLKFMVYLQKENIIDESGMPKERFSAEFPKEGPSILRIQQVVRGDSAAYFCASSPGVEGLHFGNGTRLTVT.

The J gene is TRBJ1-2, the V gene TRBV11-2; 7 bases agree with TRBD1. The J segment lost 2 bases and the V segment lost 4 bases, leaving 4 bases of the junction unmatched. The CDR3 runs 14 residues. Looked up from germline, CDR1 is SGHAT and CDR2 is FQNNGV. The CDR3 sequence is CASSSRGANYGYTF. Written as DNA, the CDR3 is TGTGCCAGCAGCTCCAGGGGGGCGAACTATGGCTACACCTTC.

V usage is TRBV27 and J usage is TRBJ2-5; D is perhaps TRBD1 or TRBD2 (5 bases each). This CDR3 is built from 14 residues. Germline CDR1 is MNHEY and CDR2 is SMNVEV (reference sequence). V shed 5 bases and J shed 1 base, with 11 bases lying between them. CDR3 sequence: CASSRGAGQETQYF. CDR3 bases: TGTGCCAGCAGTCGAGGGGCCGGCCAAGAGACCCAGTACTTC.

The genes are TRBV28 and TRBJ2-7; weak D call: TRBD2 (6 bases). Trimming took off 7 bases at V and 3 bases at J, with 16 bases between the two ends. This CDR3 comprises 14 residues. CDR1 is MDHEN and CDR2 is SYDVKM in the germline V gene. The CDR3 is CASTLGAGHYEQYF. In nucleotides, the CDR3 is TGTGCCAGCACCCTAGGGGCGGGGCACTACGAGCAGTACTTC.

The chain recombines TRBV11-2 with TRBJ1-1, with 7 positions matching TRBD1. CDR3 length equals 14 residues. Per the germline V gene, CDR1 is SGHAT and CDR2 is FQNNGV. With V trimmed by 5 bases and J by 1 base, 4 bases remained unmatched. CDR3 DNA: TGTGCCAGCAGCGAAAGACAGGGGAACACTGAAGCTTTCTTT. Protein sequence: CASSERQGNTEAFF. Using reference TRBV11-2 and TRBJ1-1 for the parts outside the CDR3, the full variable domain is EAGVAQSPRYKIIEKRQSVAFWCNPISGHATLYWYQQILGQGPKLLIQFQNNGVVDDSQLPKDRFSAERLKGVDSTLKIQPAKLEDSAVYLCASSERQGNTEAFFGQGTRLTVV.

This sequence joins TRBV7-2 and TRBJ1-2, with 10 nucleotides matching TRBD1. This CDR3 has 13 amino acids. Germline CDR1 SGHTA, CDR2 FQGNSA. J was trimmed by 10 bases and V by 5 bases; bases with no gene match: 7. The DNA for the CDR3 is TGTGCCAGCAGCGCGGGACAGGGGCTCATCTACACCTTC. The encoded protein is CASSAGQGLIYTF.

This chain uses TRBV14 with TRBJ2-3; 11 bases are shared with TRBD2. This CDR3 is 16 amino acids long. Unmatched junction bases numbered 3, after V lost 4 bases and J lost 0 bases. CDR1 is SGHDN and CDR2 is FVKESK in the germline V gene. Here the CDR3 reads CASSRRLAGSTDTQYF. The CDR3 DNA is TGTGCCAGCAGCCGCAGACTAGCGGGAAGCACAGATACGCAGTATTTT. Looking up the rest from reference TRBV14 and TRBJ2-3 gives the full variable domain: EAGVTQFPSHSVIEKGQTVTLRCDPISGHDNLYWYRRVMGKEIKFLLHFVKESKQDESGMPNNRFLAERTGGTYSTLKVQPAELEDSGVYFCASSRRLAGSTDTQYFGPGTRLTVL.

Written as DNA, the CDR3 is TGTGCCAGCAGCATGGAGCAGGGCGGCTCTGGAAACACCATATATTTT. It translates to CASSMEQGGSGNTIYF. V gene TRBV2 combines with J gene TRBJ1-3, with D perhaps TRBD1 (5 bases). Germline V gene lookup returns CDR1 SNHLY and CDR2 FYNNEI. The CDR3 spans 16 residues. The germline V and J ends were trimmed by 6 bases and 0 bases, with 15 bases remaining between them.

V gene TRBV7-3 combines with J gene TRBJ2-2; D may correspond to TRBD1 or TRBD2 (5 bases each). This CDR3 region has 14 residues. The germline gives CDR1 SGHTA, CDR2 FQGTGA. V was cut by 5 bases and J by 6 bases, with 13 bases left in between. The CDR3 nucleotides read TGTGCCAGCAGCAAAGGGACCGGGTCCGGGGAGCTGTTTTTT. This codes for CASSKGTGSGELFF.

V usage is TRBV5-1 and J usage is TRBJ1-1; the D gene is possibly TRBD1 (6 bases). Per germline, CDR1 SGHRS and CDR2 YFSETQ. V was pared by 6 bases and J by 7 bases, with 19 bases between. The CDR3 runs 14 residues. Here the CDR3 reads CASNRETAGDEAFF. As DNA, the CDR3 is TGCGCCAGCAACAGGGAGACAGCGGGGGATGAAGCTTTCTTT.

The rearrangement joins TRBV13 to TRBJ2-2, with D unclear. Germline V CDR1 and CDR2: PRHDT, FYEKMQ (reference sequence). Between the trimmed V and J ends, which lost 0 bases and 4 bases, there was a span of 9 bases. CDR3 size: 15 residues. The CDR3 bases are TGTGCCAGCAGCTTAGGGGCCTCGGGCACCGGGGAGCTGTTTTTT. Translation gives CASSLGASGTGELFF.

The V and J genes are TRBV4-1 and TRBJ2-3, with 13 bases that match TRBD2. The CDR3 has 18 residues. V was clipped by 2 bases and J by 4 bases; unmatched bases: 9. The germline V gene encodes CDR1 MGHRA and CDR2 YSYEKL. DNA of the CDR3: TGCGCCAGCAGCCAACCTCCCTGGACTAGCGGGAGATCAGATACGCAGTATTTT. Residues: CASSQPPWTSGRSDTQYF.

The CDR3 here is CASSPRLEGLEKLFF. The DNA for the CDR3 is TGCGCCAGCAGCCCCCGTCTGGAGGGTCTCGAAAAACTGTTTTTT. The chain has TRBV5-1 and TRBJ1-4; D unclear. The CDR3 has 15 residues. Germline values: CDR1 SGHRS, CDR2 YFSETQ. Trimming stripped 4 bases from V and 8 bases from J, with 18 bases between.

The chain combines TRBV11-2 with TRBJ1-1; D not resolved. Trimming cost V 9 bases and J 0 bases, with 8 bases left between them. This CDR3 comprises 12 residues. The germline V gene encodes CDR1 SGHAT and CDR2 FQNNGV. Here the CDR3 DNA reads TGTGCCAGTACCCTAATGAACACTGAAGCTTTCTTT. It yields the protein CASTLMNTEAFF.

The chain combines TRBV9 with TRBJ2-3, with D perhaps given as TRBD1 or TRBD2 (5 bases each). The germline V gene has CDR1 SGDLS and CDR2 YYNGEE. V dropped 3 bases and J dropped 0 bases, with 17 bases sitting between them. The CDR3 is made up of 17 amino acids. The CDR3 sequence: CASSERPGRYSTDTQYF. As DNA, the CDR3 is TGTGCCAGCAGCGAGAGACCGGGACGGTATAGCACAGATACGCAGTATTTT.

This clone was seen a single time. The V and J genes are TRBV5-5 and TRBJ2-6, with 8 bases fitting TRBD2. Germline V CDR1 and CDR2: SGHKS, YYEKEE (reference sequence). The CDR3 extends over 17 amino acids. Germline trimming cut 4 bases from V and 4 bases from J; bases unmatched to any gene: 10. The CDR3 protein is CASSPGGGTGGANVLTF. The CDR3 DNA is TGTGCCAGCAGCCCCGGGGGGGGAACAGGAGGGGCCAACGTCCTGACTTTC. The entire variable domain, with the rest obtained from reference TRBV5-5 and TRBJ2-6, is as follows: DAGVTQSPTHLIKTRGQQVTLRCSPISGHKSVSWYQQVLGQGPQFIFQYYEKEERGRGNFPDRFSARQFPNYSSELNVNALLLGDSALYLCASSPGGGTGGANVLTFGAGSRLTVL.

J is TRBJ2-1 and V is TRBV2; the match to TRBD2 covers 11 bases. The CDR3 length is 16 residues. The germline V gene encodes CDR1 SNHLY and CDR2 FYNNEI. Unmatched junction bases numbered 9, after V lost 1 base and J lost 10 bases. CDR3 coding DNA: TGTGCCAGCAGTGAAGAAGAGGTGGTAGCGGGGGGGGAGCAGTTCTTC. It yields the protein CASSEEEVVAGGEQFF.

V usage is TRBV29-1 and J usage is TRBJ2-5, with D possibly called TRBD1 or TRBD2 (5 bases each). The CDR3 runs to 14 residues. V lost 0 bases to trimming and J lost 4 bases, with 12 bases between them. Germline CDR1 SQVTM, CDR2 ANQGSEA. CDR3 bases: TGCAGCGTTGAAGATCCCAGGGAGAGAGAGACCCAGTACTTC. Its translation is CSVEDPRERETQYF. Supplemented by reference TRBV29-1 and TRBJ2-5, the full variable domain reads SAVISQKPSRDICQRGTSLTIQCQVDSQVTMMFWYRQQPGQSLTLIATANQGSEATYESGFVIDKFPISRPNLTFSTLTVSNMSPEDSSIYLCSVEDPRERETQYFGPGTRLLVL.

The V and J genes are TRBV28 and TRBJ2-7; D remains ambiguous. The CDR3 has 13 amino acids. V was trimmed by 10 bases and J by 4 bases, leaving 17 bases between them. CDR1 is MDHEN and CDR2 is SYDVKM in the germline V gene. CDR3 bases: TGTGCCACCTCCGGGCCCCCCGGGTACGAGCAGTACTTC. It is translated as CATSGPPGYEQYF.

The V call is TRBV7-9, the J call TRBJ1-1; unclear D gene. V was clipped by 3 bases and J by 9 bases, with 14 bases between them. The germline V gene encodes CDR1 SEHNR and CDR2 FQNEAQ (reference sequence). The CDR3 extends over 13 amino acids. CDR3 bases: TGTGCCAGCAGCTTGAACTCGGCAAAAAAAGCTTTCTTT. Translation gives CASSLNSAKKAFF.

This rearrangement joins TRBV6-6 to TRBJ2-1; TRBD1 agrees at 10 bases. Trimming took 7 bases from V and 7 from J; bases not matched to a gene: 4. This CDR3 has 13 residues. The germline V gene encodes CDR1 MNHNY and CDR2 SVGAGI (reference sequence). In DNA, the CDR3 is TGTGCCAGCAACCGACAGGGGGCAAATGAGCAGTTCTTC. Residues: CASNRQGANEQFF.

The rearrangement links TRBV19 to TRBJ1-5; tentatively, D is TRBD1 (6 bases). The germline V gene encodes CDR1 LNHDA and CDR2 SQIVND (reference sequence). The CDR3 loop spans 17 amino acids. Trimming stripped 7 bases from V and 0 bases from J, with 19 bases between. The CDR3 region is CASTRGTRTSSNQPQHF. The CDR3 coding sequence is TGTGCCAGTACCCGGGGGACACGTACTTCTAGCAATCAGCCCCAGCATTTT.